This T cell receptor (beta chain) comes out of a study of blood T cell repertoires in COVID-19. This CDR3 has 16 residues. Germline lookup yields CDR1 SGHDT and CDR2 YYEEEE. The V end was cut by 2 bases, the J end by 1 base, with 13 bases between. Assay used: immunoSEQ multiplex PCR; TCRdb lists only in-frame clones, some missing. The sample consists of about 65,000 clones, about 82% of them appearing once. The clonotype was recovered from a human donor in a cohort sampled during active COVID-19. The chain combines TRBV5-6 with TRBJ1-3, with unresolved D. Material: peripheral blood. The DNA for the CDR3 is TGTGCCAGCAGCTTCTTCCACAGTAGTTCTGGAAACACCATATATTTT. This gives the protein CASSFFHSSSGNTIYF.